Included here is one T cell receptor beta chain sequence, with context. Original data processing: Nucleated cell number was recorded as an estimate derived from reference gene primer amplification. TCRdb's copy holds only in-frame clones and misses some; the assay was immunoSEQ multiplex PCR. V and J calls and clone size follow that table, whereas D and trimming were derived from the DNA. The data show tens of thousands of clones, about 90% seen once. Seattle patient enrollment occurred during active infection, with longitudinal follow-up thereafter. The CDR3 is 11 amino acids. Germline V lookup: CDR1 MNHEY, CDR2 SMNVEV (reference sequence). Trimming removed 7 bases at V and 7 bases at J, with 11 bases between. This sample was taken from a study of blood T cell repertoires in COVID-19.

The chain couples TRBV27 to TRBJ2-7, with a weak D call TRBD2 (7 bases). What was sequenced was peripheral blood. The receptor was isolated from a man aged 18 to 30 with COVID-19, enrolled during active disease. This CDR3 reads CASIGGLEQYF. In DNA, the CDR3 is TGTGCCAGCATCGGGGGGCTTGAGCAGTACTTC.